These 29 T cell receptor beta chains were sequenced from one sample in a study of regulatory T cells in long-lasting Graves disease. Construction of the TCR beta libraries employed iRepertoire HTBI primers in conjunction with Arm-PCR of CDR3 regions. TCRdb processed the multiplex PCR reads anew with MiXCR; each CDR3 protein has one entry. The sample gives roughly 250,000 distinct CDR3 sequences, more than 15% of which show up once; around 15% is in the top ten. Stated time point: newly diagnosed GD, antithyroid drugs for less than 3 months. The authors made the TCR library using RNA they extracted from PBMCs. This sample also belongs to another study, concerning T cells in Graves' hyperthyroidism and ophthalmopathy.

Source: peripheral blood mononuclear cells (PBMCs), taken at new diagnosis, from a patient treated with antithyroid drugs. Every receptor here comes from a woman aged 25-40 years with Graves disease.

This clonotype was counted between two and nine times. The genes are TRBV2 and TRBJ2-4, with D maybe TRBD1 (6 bases). V was clipped by 7 bases and J by 0 bases, with 16 bases between them. Germline CDR1 reads SNHLY; CDR2 reads FYNNEI. The CDR3 spans 16 residues. The CDR3 sequence is CASIPDRTLAKNIQYF. CDR3 bases: TGTGCCAGCATCCCCGACAGGACTCTAGCCAAAAACATTCAGTACTTC.

This clonotype was observed many times. The CDR3 DNA is TGTGCCAGCAGCCAAGATCGGCTAGCAATGGTGTACGAGCAGTACTTC. This encodes CASSQDRLAMVYEQYF. This chain links TRBV3-1 with TRBJ2-7, with a weak D call TRBD2 (5 bases). Germline CDR1 is LGHDT and CDR2 is YNNKEL (reference sequence). CDR3 length: 16 residues. V was clipped by 0 bases and J by 4 bases, with 16 bases between them.

This clonotype was counted many times. The rearrangement uses TRBV7-2 and TRBJ1-2, with 7 bases fitting TRBD1. J lost 4 bases, V lost 1 base, and 9 bases had no gene match. Germline values: CDR1 SGHTA, CDR2 FQGNSA. The CDR3 is 16 residues long. The CDR3 loop is CASSLGGTAILYGYTF. CDR3 bases: TGTGCCAGCAGCTTAGGAGGGACAGCAATCCTCTATGGCTACACCTTC.

The sample holds many counts of this clonotype. The chain joins TRBV2 to TRBJ2-1, with 13 bases lining up with TRBD2. The V and J ends lost 6 bases and 5 bases, in that order; junction bases with no gene match: 7. Germline V lookup: CDR1 SNHLY, CDR2 FYNNEI. This CDR3 contains 16 residues. The CDR3, as DNA: TGTGCCAGCAGGGCGACTAGCGGGGGGACCCACAATGAGCAGTTCTTC. It translates to CASRATSGGTHNEQFF. The complete variable domain, with remaining parts taken from reference TRBV2 and TRBJ2-1, reads EPEVTQTPSHQVTQMGQEVILRCVPISNHLYFYWYRQILGQKVEFLVSFYNNEISEKSEIFDDQFSVERPDGSNFTLKIRSTKLEDSAMYFCASRATSGGTHNEQFFGPGTRLTVL.

This clonotype was counted ten times or more. The CDR3 protein is CASTPGTDSATNEKLFF. The CDR3 DNA is TGTGCCAGCACCCCTGGGACAGACTCTGCAACTAATGAAAAACTGTTTTTT. The chain combines TRBV7-9 with TRBJ1-4, with TRBD1 matching over 7 bases. V shed 7 bases and J 0 bases; nucleotides not matched to a gene: 11. The CDR3 is 17 amino acids. The V gene's germline CDR1 is SEHNR and CDR2 FQNEAQ (reference sequence).

This clonotype was seen at least ten times. J is TRBJ1-2 and V is TRBV25-1; D unresolved. The germline V and J ends were trimmed by 5 bases and 8 bases, with 21 bases remaining between them. Germline V gene lookup returns CDR1 MGHDK and CDR2 SYGVNS. The CDR3 contains 15 residues. The CDR3 sequence: CASSMNIGRTDGYTF. The CDR3 DNA reads TGTGCCAGCAGTATGAATATCGGCCGTACGGACGGCTACACCTTC.

This clonotype was detected many times. The chain's CDR3 is CASSFLGNQPQHF. The CDR3 coding sequence is TGTGCCAGCAGTTTCCTTGGGAATCAGCCCCAGCATTTT. The chain links TRBV27 to TRBJ1-5; D unclear. The ends were cut back, 3 bases at V and 4 bases at J, with 7 bases in the middle. Germline CDR1 reads MNHEY; CDR2 reads SMNVEV (reference sequence). The CDR3 is 13 amino acids.

This clonotype was picked up many times. This chain joins TRBV27 and TRBJ2-3; 7 nucleotides line up with TRBD1. CDR1 and CDR2 (germline): MNHEY, SMNVEV (reference sequence). This CDR3 is 14 amino acids long. Trimming removed 5 bases from V and 5 bases from J; junction bases left unmatched: 7. CDR3 nucleotides: TGTGCCAGCAGTCTCGACAGGGCGCTAGATACGCAGTATTTT. Translating it yields CASSLDRALDTQYF.

This clonotype came up many times. The CDR3 region has the DNA TGTGCCATCAACAGGGTTGATGGAAACACCATATATTTT. Encoded protein: CAINRVDGNTIYF. The chain recombines TRBV2 with TRBJ1-3; TRBD1 might be the D (6 bases). Germline V gene data show CDR1 as SNHLY and CDR2 as FYNNEI. CDR3 size: 13 residues. Trimming removed 10 bases from V and 3 bases from J, with 13 bases in between.

There are many counts of this clonotype. V usage is TRBV11-2 and J usage is TRBJ2-1; 8 nucleotides match TRBD1. The CDR3 is 21 residues long. CDR1 and CDR2 from the germline V gene are SGHAT and FQNNGV. With V trimmed by 2 bases and J by 2 bases, 20 bases remained unmatched. CDR3 sequence: CASSLRLTGADFGGTYNEQFF. The CDR3 DNA follows: TGTGCCAGCAGCTTAAGACTGACAGGGGCGGACTTCGGGGGCACCTACAATGAGCAGTTCTTC. The full variable domain, with the rest looked up from reference TRBV11-2 and TRBJ2-1, is EAGVAQSPRYKIIEKRQSVAFWCNPISGHATLYWYQQILGQGPKLLIQFQNNGVVDDSQLPKDRFSAERLKGVDSTLKIQPAKLEDSAVYLCASSLRLTGADFGGTYNEQFFGPGTRLTVL.

This clonotype was observed many times. The chain combines TRBV20-1 with TRBJ2-4, with a possible D match to TRBD2 (5 bases). CDR1 is DFQATT and CDR2 is SNEGSKA in the germline V gene (reference sequence). Trimming removed 5 bases at V and 0 bases at J, with 23 bases between. The CDR3 contains 18 residues. The chain's CDR3 is CSAPRGASRSLAKNIQYF. In nucleotides, the CDR3 is TGCAGTGCTCCCCGGGGAGCTAGCAGATCCTTAGCCAAAAACATTCAGTACTTC.

This clonotype was counted ten times or more. The V gene is TRBV5-1, the J gene TRBJ2-3, with 12 nucleotides matching TRBD2. The CDR3 has 16 residues. Germline values: CDR1 SGHRS, CDR2 YFSETQ. Germline trimming cut 1 base from V and 4 bases from J; bases unmatched to any gene: 4. DNA of the CDR3: TGCGCCAGCAGCTTGTTGACTAGCGGGGGTTCAGATACGCAGTATTTT. Amino acids: CASSLLTSGGSDTQYF.

The chain carries TRBV14 and TRBJ2-2; 10 bases align to TRBD2. Germline assignment: CDR1 SGHDN and CDR2 FVKESK. The V and J ends lost 1 base and 7 bases, in that order; junction bases with no gene match: 18. The CDR3 is made up of 20 amino acids. CDR3 sequence reads: CASSQALILAGPGLGGELFF. CDR3 in DNA: TGTGCCAGCAGCCAAGCTTTGATACTAGCGGGGCCCGGCCTGGGCGGGGAGCTGTTTTTT.

The chain is built from TRBV9 and TRBJ2-2; 11 nucleotides match TRBD1. V was clipped by 4 bases and J by 0 bases; unmatched bases: 5. The length of the CDR3 is 17 residues. Germline lookup yields CDR1 SGDLS and CDR2 YYNGEE. Here the CDR3 reads CASSTPGQGANTGELFF. Here the CDR3 DNA reads TGTGCCAGCAGCACTCCGGGACAGGGGGCGAACACCGGGGAGCTGTTTTTT.

This clonotype was seen many times. The chain joins TRBV6-1 to TRBJ1-1; D remains ambiguous. This CDR3 has 14 residues. Trimming pared 4 bases from V and 1 base from J, leaving 10 bases between. Germline assignment: CDR1 MNHNS and CDR2 SASEGT. This CDR3 reads CASSVLGPNTEAFF. CDR3 sequence (DNA): TGTGCCAGCAGTGTCCTGGGCCCGAACACTGAAGCTTTCTTT.

The table lists this clonotype with many counts. The J gene is TRBJ1-1, the V gene TRBV6-2 or TRBV6-3; TRBD1 is a possible D gene (6 bases). CDR3 length equals 14 residues. The V end lost 2 bases, the J end lost 1 base, and 8 bases lay between the germline ends. Germline loops: CDR1 MNHEY, CDR2 SVGEGT. CDR3 bases: TGTGCCAGCAGTTACACAGGGAGGAACACTGAAGCTTTCTTT. Protein product: CASSYTGRNTEAFF.

This chain joins TRBV6-1 and TRBJ1-2; no definite D call. The CDR3 is 14 amino acids. V was cut by 3 bases and J by 8 bases, with 16 bases left in between. In germline, CDR1 is MNHNS, CDR2 SASEGT. The CDR3 is CASSDAGPLLGYTF. For the CDR3, the DNA is TGTGCCAGCAGTGATGCAGGACCCCTCTTGGGCTACACCTTC.

This clonotype was seen many times. V usage is TRBV6-1 and J usage is TRBJ2-3; D is unclear. The germline V and J ends were trimmed by 4 bases and 3 bases, with 17 bases remaining between them. CDR3 size: 16 residues. CDR1 is MNHNS and CDR2 is SASEGT in the germline V gene. CDR3 DNA: TGTGCCAGCAGTGGGCCCCGGGCCCACGGGACAGATACGCAGTATTTT. Protein product: CASSGPRAHGTDTQYF.

This clonotype appeared many times. This chain connects TRBV11-3 to TRBJ2-2; 14 bases are shared with TRBD2. The V and J ends lost 5 bases and 6 bases, in that order; junction bases with no gene match: 8. Germline CDR1 and CDR2: SGHNT and YENEEA. The CDR3 extends over 17 amino acids. CDR3 nucleotides: TGTGCCAGCAGCGCAGGGACTAGCGGGGGCCTACCCGGGGAGCTGTTTTTT. It specifies CASSAGTSGGLPGELFF.

The chain combines TRBV13 with TRBJ2-3, with TRBD2 matching over 12 bases. The end of the DNA is better explained by TRBJ2-5, so the J call may be wrong. The germline V gene encodes CDR1 PRHDT and CDR2 FYEKMQ (reference sequence). This CDR3 comprises 16 residues. The CDR3 protein is CASSDPSGGAREAQYF. The CDR3 DNA reads as TGTGCCAGCAGCGACCCTAGCGGGGGGGCCAGGGAGGCCCAGTACTTC.

This clonotype was seen at least ten times. The CDR3 sequence: CASSLVEQDWYGNQPQHF. CDR3 nucleotides: TGTGCCAGCAGCTTGGTGGAACAGGATTGGTATGGCAATCAGCCCCAGCATTTT. V is TRBV5-5 and J is TRBJ1-5, with a possible D match to TRBD1 (5 bases). Looked up from germline, CDR1 is SGHKS and CDR2 is YYEKEE (reference sequence). The V end lost 0 bases, the J end lost 2 bases, and 18 bases lay between the germline ends. The CDR3 runs 18 residues.

The chain is built from TRBV4-1 and TRBJ1-2, with 7 bases matching TRBD1. The CDR3 sequence is 15 residues long. Germline V gene lookup returns CDR1 MGHRA and CDR2 YSYEKL. V lost 6 bases, J lost 4 bases, and 11 bases stayed unmatched. The CDR3, as DNA: TGCGCCAGCAGAGAAGAAGGGGACAGACCCTATGGCTACACCTTC. This translates into CASREEGDRPYGYTF.

This clonotype was counted only a few times. Since a much larger clone is just one base distant, this may be a read error. The chain has TRBV2 and TRBJ2-7; D gene uncertain. Trimming shortened V by 1 base and J by 4 bases, and 14 bases separated the two germline ends. Germline V lookup: CDR1 SNHLY, CDR2 FYNNEI. This CDR3 has 15 amino acids. In DNA form, the CDR3 reads TGTGCCAGCAGTGAAGTAGGCAGGAAAACGTACGAGCAGTACTTC. Translation gives CASSEVGRKTYEQYF.

The gene calls are TRBV12-3 or TRBV12-4 and TRBJ2-7; the D gene is possibly TRBD2 (7 bases). V was shortened by 6 bases and J by 4 bases, with 13 bases between the two germline ends. The CDR3 runs to 13 residues. CDR3 bases: TGTGCCAGCAGCAGTGGGGGGGCGTACGAGCAGTACTTC. Amino acids: CASSSGGAYEQYF.

This clonotype was picked up a small number of times. The V gene is TRBV19, the J gene TRBJ2-1; 14 bases are shared with TRBD2. The CDR3 runs 15 residues. From germline, CDR1 is LNHDA and CDR2 SQIVND (reference sequence). J gave up 10 bases and V 4 bases, and 6 bases lay outside the gene matches. The CDR3 nucleotides read TGTGCCAGTAGTAGGACTAGCGGGGGGCCGAGGGAGCAGTTCTTC. This encodes CASSRTSGGPREQFF.

This clonotype was recorded at least ten times. The chain couples TRBV5-6 to TRBJ2-1; 9 bases are shared with TRBD2. The CDR3 extends over 15 amino acids. From germline, CDR1 is SGHDT and CDR2 YYEEEE. The J segment lost 5 bases and the V segment lost 4 bases, leaving 7 bases of the junction unmatched. The CDR3 bases are TGTGCCAGCAGCCGCCGGCGGGGGGGCCACAATGAGCAGTTCTTC. As protein: CASSRRRGGHNEQFF.

J is TRBJ2-5 and V is TRBV7-2; 10 bases align to TRBD2. From germline, CDR1 is SGHTA and CDR2 FQGNSA. CDR3 length: 16 amino acids. V trimming: 4 bases; J trimming: 4 bases; junction bases outside the gene matches: 9. CDR3 DNA sequence: TGTGCCAGCAGCTCCGCCCCAGCGGGGGGGCGAGAGACCCAGTACTTC. Its protein product is CASSSAPAGGRETQYF.

This sequence joins TRBV4-1 and TRBJ1-3, with a tentative D call TRBD1 (5 bases). The V gene's germline CDR1 is MGHRA and CDR2 YSYEKL. The CDR3 is 14 residues long. V lost 5 bases to trimming and J lost 7 bases, with 15 bases between them. The CDR3 is CASSGPKEGNTIYF. CDR3 nucleotide sequence: TGCGCCAGCAGCGGACCGAAGGAGGGGAACACCATATATTTT.

This clonotype has ten or more counts. Its ends do not fully match the called genes, so a read error is possible. This chain uses TRBV5-1 with TRBJ1-1; D remains unclear. The CDR3 has 13 amino acids. CDR1 is SGHRS, CDR2 YFSETQ, per germline. The CDR3 spells CASSLSRNTEAFF. CDR3 DNA sequence: TGTGCCAGCAGCTTAAGCCGGAACACTGAAGCTTTCTTT.